The rows below give T cell receptor beta chains drawn from one sample of a study of monozygotic twins with inflammatory bowel disease. TCRdb re-analyzed the 5' RACE reads; it lists each CDR3 protein once, without DNA. This table lists around 380,000 distinct CDR3 sequences. Sequencing was carried out using blood. These receptors all come from a human donor with ulcerative colitis or Crohn's disease, or a healthy co-twin of an affected twin (not recorded which). The CDR3 runs from the conserved cysteine through the conserved F or W.

>TRBV13|TRBJ2-3
CASSLGLAGVVEGTDTQYF
>TRBV10-3|TRBJ2-2
CAISPGTGPDTGELFF
>TRBV5-8|TRBJ1-5
CASSHGQGGTQPQHF
>TRBV29-1|TRBJ1-2
CSGLAGENYGYTF
>TRBV11-2|TRBJ2-5
CASSLDRAGRETQYF
>TRBV6-6|TRBJ1-2
CASSYRTGYGYTF
>TRBV6-1|TRBJ1-1
CASSTRTETNTEAFF
>TRBV6-5|TRBJ1-5
CASMSLQGGVNQPQHF
>TRBV29-1|TRBJ2-7
CSAEPTSFYEQYF
>TRBV10-3|TRBJ1-2
CAISAGDYGYTF
>TRBV3-1|TRBJ2-5
CASSQTRTSGETQYF
>TRBV29-1|TRBJ2-3
CSVEGRSDTQYF
>TRBV3-1|TRBJ2-7
CASSRDNSYEQYF
>TRBV20-1|TRBJ2-2
CSARARDQYTGELFF
>TRBV6-5|TRBJ2-7
CASRTVGSYEQYF
>TRBV20-1|TRBJ1-5
CSASRPKGGNNQPQHF
>TRBV2|TRBJ2-5
CASQRGPTFQETQYF
>TRBV5-4|TRBJ1-2
CASSFGLPGPNFYGYTF
>TRBV30|TRBJ1-4
CAWTRATNLGEKLFF
>TRBV18|TRBJ2-1
CASSPPVNNEQFF
>TRBV7-9|TRBJ2-5
CASSWDQGRRETQYF
>TRBV5-8|TRBJ2-2
CASSLYGQARTGELFF
>TRBV5-1|TRBJ2-5
CASSSSGGAWETQYF
>TRBV6-2/TRBV6-3|TRBJ2-1
CASSSERGGSSYNEQFF
>TRBV7-9|TRBJ1-1
CASSGKVNTEAFF
>TRBV3-1|TRBJ2-7
CASSQDRGLAGVYEQYF
>TRBV20-1|TRBJ1-6
CSARDDRGSYNSPLHF
>TRBV12-3/TRBV12-4|TRBJ1-6
CASSPSGQINSPLHF
>TRBV20-1|TRBJ2-3
CSAFLPRGSDTQYF
>TRBV20-1|TRBJ1-1
CSASVGGGGTEAFF
>TRBV14|TRBJ2-7
CASSQEGGRGRSEQYF
>TRBV7-2|TRBJ1-2
CASSPSPQGTIGYTF
>TRBV18|TRBJ2-5
CASSPRASVETQYF
>TRBV5-1|TRBJ2-1
CASSSGLAGVINEQFF
>TRBV3-1|TRBJ2-5
CASSQWAGQETQYF
>TRBV3-1|TRBJ1-2
CASSPSGYGYTF
>TRBV7-2|TRBJ2-1
CASSLFPGGVVNEQFF
>TRBV10-3|TRBJ1-1
CAVNQGALNTEAFF
>TRBV5-5|TRBJ2-2
CASSLFSGRANTGELFF
>TRBV20-1|TRBJ1-5
CSASGGQFSNQPQHF
>TRBV12-3/TRBV12-4|TRBJ1-1
CASTWGSSNTEAFF